Below, 30 T cell receptor beta chains from the same sample are listed, as sequenced in a study of CD8 T cells in ankylosing spondylitis. TCRdb re-called the 5' RACE reads through MiXCR, storing one row per CDR3 protein. The sample lists 300,000 to 350,000 distinct CDR3 sequences, roughly 14% occurring once. Sample: blood, either unsorted or a sorted T cell fraction (not recorded which). The receptors stem from a male donor with ankylosing spondylitis or in good health (not recorded which).

This clonotype was seen a handful of times. The chain is built from TRBV6-5 and TRBJ1-5, with 8 positions matching TRBD1. The CDR3 has 17 amino acids. CDR1 is MNHEY and CDR2 is SVGAGI in the germline V gene. V was pared by 0 bases and J by 0 bases, with 4 bases of the junction left unmatched. This chain's CDR3 is CASSYSLGQGSNQPQHF. CDR3 coding DNA: TGTGCCAGCAGTTACTCCCTTGGACAGGGTAGCAATCAGCCCCAGCATTTT.

This clonotype was recorded many times. V gene TRBV27 combines with J gene TRBJ2-3; possibly TRBD1 for D (5 bases). This CDR3 contains 14 residues. Germline-derived CDR1 and CDR2 are MNHEY and SMNVEV (reference sequence). Between the trimmed V and J ends, which lost 4 bases and 0 bases, there was a span of 8 bases. Here the CDR3 reads CASSYRQSTDTQYF. The CDR3 DNA reads TGTGCCAGCAGTTATCGACAGAGCACAGATACGCAGTATTTT.

J is TRBJ1-5 and V is TRBV5-6; 9 bases agree with TRBD1. The trim removed 4 bases at V and 3 bases at J, leaving 5 bases unmatched. The CDR3 runs to 15 residues. Germline V lookup: CDR1 SGHDT, CDR2 YYEEEE. CDR3 region: CASSKDRGINQPQHF. CDR3 sequence (DNA): TGTGCCAGCAGCAAGGACAGGGGCATCAATCAGCCCCAGCATTTT.

This clonotype is a singleton in its sample. The chain combines TRBV12-3 or TRBV12-4 with TRBJ2-5; 9 nucleotides align to TRBD2. This CDR3 has 20 amino acids. V dropped 8 bases and J dropped 2; count of bases not matched to a gene: 24. CDR3 coding DNA: TGTGCCAGCTTCCACCCCGAAGGGGGGTTACTAGCGGGTCCTCAAGAGACCCAGTACTTC. This codes for CASFHPEGGLLAGPQETQYF.

The chain links TRBV10-1 to TRBJ2-4; 8 bases align to TRBD1. This CDR3 comprises 13 residues. In germline, CDR1 is WNHNN, CDR2 SYGVQD (reference sequence). Trimming took 4 bases from V and 6 from J; bases not matched to a gene: 2. The CDR3 nucleotides read TGCGCCAGCAGTGTCGGGACAGGAAACATTCAGTACTTC. The encoded protein is CASSVGTGNIQYF.

This clonotype was counted only a few times. V gene TRBV2 combines with J gene TRBJ2-7; 7 bases match TRBD2. J was trimmed by 3 bases and V by 8 bases; bases with no gene match: 7. There are 13 residues in the CDR3. CDR1 is SNHLY, CDR2 FYNNEI, per germline. CDR3 region: CASRGRSGYEQYF. The CDR3 DNA follows: TGTGCCAGCCGCGGGAGATCAGGCTACGAGCAGTACTTC. The entire variable domain, with the rest obtained from reference TRBV2 and TRBJ2-7, is as follows: EPEVTQTPSHQVTQMGQEVILRCVPISNHLYFYWYRQILGQKVEFLVSFYNNEISEKSEIFDDQFSVERPDGSNFTLKIRSTKLEDSAMYFCASRGRSGYEQYFGPGTRLTVT.

This clonotype was seen a handful of times. The chain links TRBV27 to TRBJ2-1; weak D call: TRBD1 (6 bases). V was shortened by 5 bases and J by 1 base, with 15 bases between the two germline ends. The germline gives CDR1 MNHEY, CDR2 SMNVEV (reference sequence). The CDR3 extends over 16 amino acids. The CDR3 here is CASSPQGTLSYNEQFF. DNA for the CDR3: TGTGCCAGCAGTCCCCAGGGGACATTGTCCTACAATGAGCAGTTCTTC.

The gene calls are TRBV18 and TRBJ1-2; the match to TRBD1 covers 7 bases. The CDR3 spans 16 residues. Trimming at V came to 3 bases and at J to 2 bases, leaving 9 bases not matched to a gene. The germline V gene has CDR1 KGHSH and CDR2 LQKENI. Written as DNA, the CDR3 is TGTGCCAGCTCACCCGCAGGGACAGCTTTCAACTATGGCTACACCTTC. Residues: CASSPAGTAFNYGYTF.

The V and J genes are TRBV5-6 and TRBJ2-7; perhaps TRBD1 as D (6 bases). CDR3 length: 15 residues. The V gene lost 2 bases and the J gene lost 3 bases, with 15 bases spanning the gap. CDR1 is SGHDT, CDR2 YYEEEE, per germline. The CDR3 loop is CASSFGPKGDYEQYF. The CDR3 DNA follows: TGTGCCAGCAGCTTTGGTCCGAAGGGGGACTACGAGCAGTACTTC.

Many counts were recorded for this clonotype. The chain recombines TRBV10-3 with TRBJ2-1, with TRBD2 identical over 12 bases. After removal of 10 bases from V and 5 bases from J, the junction contained 6 bases not matched to a gene. The V gene's germline CDR1 is ENHRY and CDR2 SYGVKD. This CDR3 has 14 amino acids. CDR3 in amino acids: CATRTSGENNEQFF. The CDR3 bases are TGTGCCACACGGACTAGCGGGGAGAACAATGAGCAGTTCTTC.

This clonotype was found a few times. This chain links TRBV19 with TRBJ2-1; D is uncertain. The CDR3 extends over 14 amino acids. Trimming took 3 bases from V and 4 from J, leaving 10 bases between them. Germline V CDR1 and CDR2: LNHDA, SQIVND (reference sequence). The CDR3 protein is CASSMGLRYNEQFF. The CDR3 DNA reads as TGTGCCAGTAGTATGGGTCTACGGTACAATGAGCAGTTCTTC.

The chain is built from TRBV20-1 and TRBJ2-1; TRBD2 aligns across 11 bases. CDR3 length: 16 amino acids. The V segment lost 5 bases and the J segment 4 bases; nucleotides outside the gene matches: 10. The germline V gene encodes CDR1 DFQATT and CDR2 SNEGSKA (reference sequence). The chain's CDR3 is CSAVILAGASYNEQFF. The CDR3 DNA is TGCAGTGCTGTTATACTAGCGGGGGCCTCGTACAATGAGCAGTTCTTC.

This clonotype was observed at least ten times. The chain has TRBV7-9 and TRBJ2-3; possibly TRBD2 for D (6 bases). The length of the CDR3 is 14 residues. V was pared by 8 bases and J by 2 bases, with 14 bases between. Germline V gene sequence: CDR1 SEHNR, CDR2 FQNEAQ (reference sequence). This CDR3 reads CASVRSGDTDTQYF. As DNA, the CDR3 is TGTGCCAGCGTCCGGTCGGGGGACACAGATACGCAGTATTTT.

The V call is TRBV3-1, the J call TRBJ2-1; no definite D call. Trimming took 4 bases from V and 6 from J, leaving 10 bases between them. The CDR3 runs 13 residues. Germline V gene sequence: CDR1 LGHDT, CDR2 YNNKEL (reference sequence). The CDR3 sequence: CASSPRNGNEQFF. Written as DNA, the CDR3 is TGTGCCAGCAGCCCGAGGAACGGCAATGAGCAGTTCTTC.

This clonotype was recorded many times. The chain recombines TRBV10-3 with TRBJ2-3, with D unresolved. The germline V gene encodes CDR1 ENHRY and CDR2 SYGVKD. The CDR3 consists of 17 residues. Deletions cut 0 bases from V and 2 bases from J, with 15 bases between. This CDR3 reads CAISESGGPPHTDTQYF. The CDR3 bases are TGTGCCATCAGTGAGTCGGGCGGACCCCCACACACAGATACGCAGTATTTT.

The CDR3 DNA reads as TGTGCCAGCAGCTTGCGGGGGATCACCACTGAAGCTTTCTTT. This encodes CASSLRGITTEAFF. This sequence joins TRBV5-6 and TRBJ1-1, with D maybe TRBD1 (5 bases). The CDR3 totals 14 residues. Deletions cut 1 base from V and 4 bases from J, with 11 bases between. The germline CDR1 and CDR2 sequences are SGHDT and YYEEEE.

The chain recombines TRBV4-1 with TRBJ2-2; perhaps TRBD1 as D (5 bases). Germline CDR1 MGHRA, CDR2 YSYEKL. V gave up 2 bases and J gave up 4 bases, with 23 bases separating them. This CDR3 contains 19 residues. The CDR3 DNA reads as TGCGCCAGCAGCCAAAGAGTGGGTGGGGCAGGGCAGGGCACCGGGGAGCTGTTTTTT. Protein: CASSQRVGGAGQGTGELFF.

This clonotype was picked up a small number of times. The J gene is TRBJ2-2, the V gene TRBV20-1, with TRBD2 as a possible D gene (6 bases). This CDR3 contains 16 residues. V was trimmed by 0 bases and J by 4 bases, leaving 15 bases between them. Germline loops: CDR1 DFQATT, CDR2 SNEGSKA (reference sequence). CDR3 sequence: CSARDGRDLSTGELFF. The CDR3 nucleotides read TGCAGTGCTAGAGATGGAAGGGACTTGAGCACCGGGGAGCTGTTTTTT.

CDR3 in amino acids: CATSRASGTNEQYF. Here the CDR3 DNA reads TGTGCCACCAGCAGAGCCTCCGGGACAAACGAGCAGTACTTC. The V call is TRBV15, the J call TRBJ2-7; D is perhaps TRBD1 (6 bases). Per the germline V gene, CDR1 is LNHNV and CDR2 is YYDKDF (reference sequence). V shed 1 base and J shed 5 bases, with 12 bases lying between them. The CDR3 sequence is 14 residues long.

This clonotype was observed a handful of times. The chain combines TRBV15 with TRBJ1-1; D gene unclear. With 1 base removed from V and 4 bases from J, the gap between germline ends came to 19 bases. This CDR3 comprises 17 residues. Germline values: CDR1 LNHNV, CDR2 YYDKDF (reference sequence). CDR3 loop: CATSRVNGEGGSTEAFF. CDR3 DNA sequence: TGTGCCACCAGCAGAGTGAACGGTGAGGGTGGCAGCACTGAAGCTTTCTTT.

This clonotype was counted only a few times. The V call is TRBV6-5, the J call TRBJ2-7, with 8 bases that match TRBD2. V shed 4 bases, J shed 1 base, and the junction held 6 bases outside the gene matches. Germline V gives CDR1 MNHEY, CDR2 SVGAGI. This CDR3 has 15 amino acids. CDR3 nucleotides: TGTGCCAGCAGTTCCGAGCTAGCGGGTTCCTACGAGCAGTACTTC. Protein product: CASSSELAGSYEQYF.

This chain joins TRBV5-6 and TRBJ2-7; 7 nucleotides agree with TRBD1. The CDR3 is 14 amino acids. Germline V gene sequence: CDR1 SGHDT, CDR2 YYEEEE. The V and J ends lost 0 bases and 4 bases, in that order; junction bases with no gene match: 4. The CDR3 DNA reads as TGTGCCAGCAGCTTGGACAGGGGAAAGTACGAGCAGTACTTC. As protein: CASSLDRGKYEQYF.

CDR3 sequence (DNA): TGTGCCAGCAGCCGAAAAGGGGGCCGTCGGGAGACCCAGTACTTC. Protein product: CASSRKGGRRETQYF. The rearrangement uses TRBV5-6 and TRBJ2-5; 7 nucleotides line up with TRBD1. CDR3 size: 15 residues. The V and J ends lost 4 bases and 5 bases, in that order; junction bases with no gene match: 11. Germline V gives CDR1 SGHDT, CDR2 YYEEEE.

This clonotype came up a few times. The chain carries TRBV10-1 and TRBJ2-1; 9 bases map to TRBD1. Germline CDR1 WNHNN, CDR2 SYGVQD (reference sequence). The CDR3 is 15 amino acids. Germline trimming cut 5 bases from V and 10 bases from J; bases unmatched to any gene: 12. For the CDR3, the DNA is TGCGCCAGCAGTCTTACCGGGACAGGGTCGCGGGAGCAGTTCTTC. Translating it yields CASSLTGTGSREQFF.

This clonotype has at least ten counts. The chain couples TRBV29-1 to TRBJ2-5; 8 bases line up with TRBD1. V lost 4 bases, J lost 5 bases, and 6 bases stayed unmatched. This CDR3 is 13 amino acids long. Germline-derived CDR1 and CDR2 are SQVTM and ANQGSEA. Written as DNA, the CDR3 is TGCAGCGTTGGGTCAGGGGGCTTGGAGACCCAGTACTTC. Amino acids: CSVGSGGLETQYF. The full variable domain, with the rest looked up from reference TRBV29-1 and TRBJ2-5, is SAVISQKPSRDICQRGTSLTIQCQVDSQVTMMFWYRQQPGQSLTLIATANQGSEATYESGFVIDKFPISRPNLTFSTLTVSNMSPEDSSIYLCSVGSGGLETQYFGPGTRLLVL.

The rearrangement uses TRBV20-1 and TRBJ2-1, with unresolved D. The CDR3 consists of 11 residues. The germline V gene encodes CDR1 DFQATT and CDR2 SNEGSKA (reference sequence). Trimming left V 6 bases short and J 3 bases short, with 6 bases between. The chain's CDR3 is CSALNYNEQFF. The CDR3 nucleotides are TGCAGTGCCCTGAACTACAATGAGCAGTTCTTC.

This clonotype was seen ten or more times. The V and J genes are TRBV12-3 or TRBV12-4 and TRBJ1-5, with D uncertain. The CDR3 runs 13 residues. The V gene lost 5 bases and the J gene lost 1 base, with 6 bases spanning the gap. CDR3 amino acids: CASSPQSNQPQHF. The CDR3 DNA sequence: TGTGCCAGCAGTCCCCAAAGCAATCAGCCCCAGCATTTT.

This clonotype was picked up a small number of times. The rearrangement links TRBV5-1 to TRBJ2-1; 15 nucleotides align to TRBD2. Germline CDR1 reads SGHRS; CDR2 reads YFSETQ. The CDR3 extends over 17 amino acids. Trimming took 2 bases from V and 10 from J; bases not matched to a gene: 10. CDR3 DNA sequence: TGCGCCAGCAGCTTACAGAGGACTAGCGGGAGGGCCGACGAGCAGTTCTTC. This gives the protein CASSLQRTSGRADEQFF.

This clonotype was seen a few times. The chain joins TRBV4-2 to TRBJ1-4; no reliable D call. The germline gives CDR1 LGHNA, CDR2 YNFKEQ. The CDR3 sequence is 14 residues long. V dropped 1 base and J dropped 8 bases, with 11 bases sitting between them. The CDR3 sequence is CASSQGQVGEKLFF. CDR3 bases: TGTGCCAGCAGCCAAGGGCAGGTTGGAGAAAAACTGTTTTTT.

The chain has TRBV9 and TRBJ1-2, with D possibly TRBD1 on 6 matching bases. The V end lost 3 bases, the J end lost 1 base, and 10 bases lay between the germline ends. Germline CDR1 reads SGDLS; CDR2 reads YYNGEE. This CDR3 has 14 amino acids. CDR3 DNA: TGTGCCAGCAGCGCCGGAGGGGGTAACTATGGCTACACCTTC. This translates into CASSAGGGNYGYTF.